Here is one TCR beta chain with its context. This sample is drawn from a study of blood T cell repertoires in COVID-19. Study-level background: PBMCs, B-cell-depleted T cells, or T cells were the source of the cDNA or gDNA that made up the material.

Repertoires were generated with immunoSEQ multiplex PCR, while TCRdb's copy carries only in-frame clones and drops some. The sample carries approximately 130,000 clones, roughly three quarters recorded once. The CDR3 has 13 amino acids. V dropped 5 bases and J dropped 4 bases, with 11 bases sitting between them. CDR1 and CDR2 from the germline V gene are KGHSH and LQKENI. The receptor was isolated from a man older than 75 with acute or convalescent COVID-19. The gene calls are TRBV18 and TRBJ1-2, with D possibly matching TRBD1 (5 bases). Sequencing was carried out using peripheral blood. CDR3 residues: CASSSRESYGYTF. CDR3 coding DNA: TGTGCCAGCTCATCCAGGGAAAGCTATGGCTACACCTTC.